Below, 5 T cell receptor beta chains from the same sample are listed, as sequenced in a study of shared clonotypes between healthy human individuals. Clones were sequenced by immunoSEQ multiplex PCR, and TCRdb holds only the in-frame ones, with some missing. The sample has about 110,000 clones; under 70% are singletons. The specimen was memory CD8+ T cells sorted from blood. Subset indicated: CD45RO+ cells pooled with CCR7-negative TemRA cells. These receptors were taken from a woman aged 25-40 years in good health.

There are a few counts of this clone. This CDR3 is CASSLDGGTPSGANVLTF. The CDR3 region has the DNA TGTGCCAGCAGCTTAGATGGGGGGACGCCGTCTGGGGCCAACGTCCTGACTTTC. The V and J genes are TRBV5-4 and TRBJ2-6; tentative D call: TRBD2 (6 bases). Germline V gives CDR1 SGHNT, CDR2 YYREEE (reference sequence). Trimming shortened V by 2 bases and J by 1 base, and 16 bases separated the two germline ends. This CDR3 is 18 amino acids long.

This clone was recorded many times. This CDR3 is also generated by other DNA sequences in the sample. The chain is built from TRBV9 and TRBJ1-1; D is ambiguous. Germline CDR1 and CDR2: SGDLS and YYNGEE. The CDR3 is 14 residues long. The germline V and J ends were trimmed by 0 bases and 4 bases, with 10 bases remaining between them. CDR3 in DNA: TGTGCCAGCAGCGTAGCTTGGGGATCCACTGAAGCTTTCTTT. Amino acid sequence: CASSVAWGSTEAFF.

This clone was recorded only once. The chain is built from TRBV25-1 and TRBJ2-7; TRBD1 agrees at 12 bases. CDR3 size: 15 residues. CDR1 and CDR2 (germline): MGHDK, SYGVNS. V was pared by 3 bases and J by 2 bases, with 2 bases of the junction left unmatched. CDR3 amino acids: CASSDGTGGAYEQYF. The DNA for the CDR3 is TGTGCCAGCAGTGATGGGACAGGGGGCGCCTACGAGCAGTACTTC.

The chain links TRBV7-4 to TRBJ1-1; 7 positions agree with TRBD1. This CDR3 is built from 14 residues. Germline CDR1 is SGHVT and CDR2 is SQSDAQ. Losses at the gene ends were 3 bases for V and 3 bases for J; bases not matched to a gene: 4. The CDR3 sequence: CASSLSRGDTEAFF. The CDR3 DNA reads as TGTGCCAGCAGCTTGTCCAGGGGGGACACTGAAGCTTTCTTT.

The chain is built from TRBV7-2 and TRBJ2-3; tentatively, D is TRBD2 (5 bases). In germline, CDR1 is SGHTA, CDR2 FQGNSA. The CDR3 has 12 amino acids. The ends were cut back, 3 bases at V and 9 bases at J, with 10 bases in the middle. CDR3: CASSFTPGTQYF. The CDR3 DNA reads as TGTGCCAGCAGCTTTACCCCGGGGACGCAGTATTTT.